These 25 T cell receptor beta chains were sequenced from one sample in a study of T cell clones after liver transplantation (dated by TCRdb to the late 2010s). The library was obtained by the immunoSEQ multiplex PCR assay. In its TCRdb copy, this immuneACCESS table keeps in-frame sequences only and misses some clones. Where compared with another copy, unresolved V genes explain less than half of these, and the others have no known cause. Present in this sample are 55,000 to 70,000 clones, 92% of which were seen just once. The ten largest account for less than 1% of the sample. Sequenced material: CD4+ T cells from blood, taken around 27 months after liver transplant. Receptors were obtained from a human patient who received a liver transplant. Following a transplant, some T cells may be graft donor cells, not patient cells.

The chain employs TRBV29-1 and TRBJ1-1; possibly TRBD1 for D (6 bases). CDR1 SQVTM and CDR2 ANQGSEA come from the germline V gene. V was cut by 6 bases and J by 3 bases, with 11 bases left in between. The CDR3 is made up of 12 amino acids. The CDR3 coding sequence is TGCAGCGTCCGGGACACACACACTGAAGCTTTCTTT. Amino acid sequence: CSVRDTHTEAFF.

A single count supports this clone. The chain employs TRBV15 and TRBJ1-1; D is perhaps TRBD1 (6 bases). CDR3 length: 14 residues. The germline V and J ends were trimmed by 5 bases and 1 base, with 11 bases remaining between them. Germline CDR1 LNHNV, CDR2 YYDKDF (reference sequence). The CDR3 reads CATSGGRANTEAFF. In nucleotides, the CDR3 is TGTGCCACCAGCGGGGGCAGGGCGAACACTGAAGCTTTCTTT.

The CDR3 DNA reads as TGTGCCAGCAGCTTAAGTACAGAAGATACGCAGTATTTT. It specifies CASSLSTEDTQYF. The chain carries TRBV7-3 and TRBJ2-3; D is uncertain. The CDR3 loop spans 13 amino acids. Looked up from germline, CDR1 is SGHTA and CDR2 is FQGTGA. The V end was cut by 1 base, the J end by 5 bases, with 7 bases between.

The chain uses TRBV13 and TRBJ2-5, with unresolved D. Germline-derived CDR1 and CDR2 are PRHDT and FYEKMQ (reference sequence). CDR3 length: 18 amino acids. The germline V and J ends were trimmed by 1 base and 2 bases, with 20 bases remaining between them. The chain's CDR3 is CASSLESRLSPGQETQYF. The CDR3 DNA is TGTGCCAGCAGCTTAGAATCTAGACTTTCCCCCGGTCAAGAGACCCAGTACTTC.

This clone was detected only once. The chain combines TRBV5-4 with TRBJ1-5; D not resolved. The V end was cut by 0 bases, the J end by 5 bases, with 6 bases between. The CDR3 consists of 13 residues. Germline V gene data show CDR1 as SGHNT and CDR2 as YYREEE (reference sequence). The CDR3 coding sequence is TGTGCCAGCAGCTTGGGTTCCGATCAGCCCCAGCATTTT. Translating it yields CASSLGSDQPQHF.

The gene calls are TRBV5-4 and TRBJ2-7; D possibly corresponds to TRBD2 (5 bases). This CDR3 region has 14 residues. In germline, CDR1 is SGHNT, CDR2 YYREEE (reference sequence). Trimming removed 4 bases at V and 0 bases at J, with 11 bases between. CDR3 coding DNA: TGTGCCAGCAGCAACCCTAGCAGCTCCTACGAGCAGTACTTC. Protein: CASSNPSSSYEQYF.

This clone was picked up one time. The chain uses TRBV2 and TRBJ1-1; tentatively, D is TRBD1 (6 bases). Looked up from germline, CDR1 is SNHLY and CDR2 is FYNNEI. Deletions cut 7 bases from V and 0 bases from J, with 12 bases between. This CDR3 has 14 amino acids. CDR3 nucleotides: TGTGCCAGCACATCCGGGACACTGAACACTGAAGCTTTCTTT. This translates into CASTSGTLNTEAFF.

The rearrangement uses TRBV11-3 and TRBJ2-1; D remains unclear. This CDR3 contains 13 residues. Germline V gene data show CDR1 as SGHNT and CDR2 as YENEEA. V lost 0 bases and J 12 bases, leaving 12 bases between the germline ends. The CDR3 protein is CASSLDLGLGQFF. The CDR3 DNA follows: TGTGCCAGCAGCTTAGATCTTGGGTTAGGGCAGTTCTTC. Full variable domain (missing parts from reference TRBV11-3 and TRBJ2-1): EAGVVQSPRYKIIEKKQPVAFWCNPISGHNTLYWYLQNLGQGPELLIRYENEEAVDDSQLPKDRFSAERLKGVDSTLKIQPAELGDSAVYLCASSLDLGLGQFFGPGTRLTVL.

This chain connects TRBV7-8 to TRBJ2-1; 7 bases fit TRBD1. V shed 2 bases and J 2 bases; nucleotides not matched to a gene: 6. From germline, CDR1 is SGHVS and CDR2 FQNEAQ. This CDR3 has 16 amino acids. CDR3 nucleotide sequence: TGTGCCAGCAGCTTAACTGTCGGACAGGCCTACAATGAGCAGTTCTTC. Its translation is CASSLTVGQAYNEQFF.

The V and J genes are TRBV19 and TRBJ2-1; TRBD2 matches at 8 bases. V shed 7 bases and J 1 base; nucleotides not matched to a gene: 15. Germline values: CDR1 LNHDA, CDR2 SQIVND (reference sequence). The CDR3 is 18 amino acids. This chain's CDR3 is CASTPRTTSSGSYNEQFF. CDR3 sequence (DNA): TGTGCCAGTACCCCCCGGACTACCTCTAGCGGGTCCTACAATGAGCAGTTCTTC.

This chain uses TRBV6-5 with TRBJ2-7, with 7 bases identical to TRBD2. J was trimmed by 7 bases and V by 5 bases; bases with no gene match: 2. From germline, CDR1 is MNHEY and CDR2 SVGAGI. The CDR3 covers 11 residues. The CDR3 region is CASSNSGEQYF. For the CDR3, the DNA is TGTGCCAGCAGTAATAGCGGGGAGCAGTACTTC.

This clone was seen only a few times. At one end, the junction sequence differs from germline, possibly due to a read error. The chain employs TRBV6-5 and TRBJ2-1, with 9 bases matching TRBD2. Germline CDR1 MNHEY, CDR2 SVGAGI. The CDR3 loop spans 12 amino acids. CDR3 residues: CASRNSGRLAVF. The CDR3, as DNA: TGTGCCAGCAGGAATAGCGGGAGATTGGCGGTCTTC.

This sequence joins TRBV5-1 and TRBJ1-2, with D maybe TRBD1 (6 bases). CDR1 and CDR2 from the germline V gene are SGHRS and YFSETQ. The CDR3 totals 13 residues. V gave up 0 bases and J gave up 6 bases, with 9 bases separating them. The CDR3 nucleotides read TGCGCCAGCAGCTTGGCGGGGGCGGATGGCTACACCTTC. Its protein product is CASSLAGADGYTF. Complete variable domain (other parts from reference TRBV5-1 and TRBJ1-2): KAGVTQTPRYLIKTRGQQVTLSCSPISGHRSVSWYQQTPGQGLQFLFEYFSETQRNKGNFPGRFSGRQFSNSRSEMNVSTLELGDSALYLCASSLAGADGYTFGSGTRLTVV.

This rearrangement joins TRBV7-8 to TRBJ2-5, with no clear D. This CDR3 is 14 amino acids long. The germline CDR1 and CDR2 sequences are SGHVS and FQNEAQ. Between the trimmed V and J ends, which lost 5 bases and 5 bases, there was a span of 15 bases. CDR3 protein: CASSRTRGKETQYF. The CDR3 nucleotides read TGTGCCAGCAGCCGGACCCGAGGAAAGGAGACCCAGTACTTC.

V gene TRBV2 combines with J gene TRBJ2-1; 10 bases line up with TRBD2. The CDR3 covers 14 residues. V lost 6 bases to trimming and J lost 9 bases; unmatched junction nucleotides: 8. The germline V gene encodes CDR1 SNHLY and CDR2 FYNNEI. This CDR3 is CASRLAGAWLEQFF. The CDR3, as DNA: TGTGCCAGCAGGCTAGCGGGAGCCTGGCTTGAGCAGTTCTTC.

This chain links TRBV9 with TRBJ1-1; D is possibly TRBD1 (5 bases). The V end was cut by 3 bases, the J end by 0 bases, with 15 bases between. Germline loops: CDR1 SGDLS, CDR2 YYNGEE. This CDR3 contains 16 residues. In nucleotides, the CDR3 is TGTGCCAGCAGCGCCGGGACGGCGTATATGAACACTGAAGCTTTCTTT. As protein: CASSAGTAYMNTEAFF.

The gene calls are TRBV6-6 and TRBJ1-2, with D possibly matching TRBD1 (5 bases). Germline V gene data show CDR1 as MNHNY and CDR2 as SVGAGI (reference sequence). Trimming took off 5 bases at V and 4 bases at J, with 11 bases between the two ends. The CDR3 loop spans 13 amino acids. CDR3 coding DNA: TGTGCCAGCAGTCAGGGTATTAGCTATGGCTACACCTTC. It codes for CASSQGISYGYTF.

The V call is TRBV29-1, the J call TRBJ1-1; TRBD1 aligns across 7 bases. This CDR3 has 13 residues. CDR1 SQVTM and CDR2 ANQGSEA come from the germline V gene. With 4 bases clipped from V and 3 bases from J, the junction kept 5 bases outside the gene matches. CDR3 sequence: CSVANRGDTEAFF. The CDR3, as DNA: TGCAGCGTTGCAAACAGGGGTGACACTGAAGCTTTCTTT.

This chain joins TRBV7-2 and TRBJ2-5; no definite D call. The CDR3 runs to 12 residues. In germline, CDR1 is SGHTA, CDR2 FQGNSA. The ends were cut back, 6 bases at V and 9 bases at J, with 14 bases in the middle. The CDR3 reads CASSGVQGSQYF. The CDR3 nucleotides are TGTGCCAGCAGTGGGGTACAAGGGTCCCAGTACTTC.

This rearrangement joins TRBV10-2 to TRBJ2-3; unclear D gene. This CDR3 region has 11 residues. Trimming left V 8 bases short and J 5 bases short, with 8 bases between. Germline V gene data show CDR1 as WSHSY and CDR2 as SAAADI. CDR3 residues: CASGPLDTQYF. The CDR3 DNA is TGCGCCAGCGGACCGTTAGATACGCAGTATTTT.

The V and J genes are TRBV29-1 and TRBJ1-5, with a tentative D call TRBD1 (5 bases). The germline V and J ends were trimmed by 7 bases and 4 bases, with 11 bases remaining between them. CDR3 length: 12 residues. Germline V gene sequence: CDR1 SQVTM, CDR2 ANQGSEA. The DNA of the CDR3 is TGCAGCGCCCTGACAGCGAATCAGCCCCAGCATTTT. Translated: CSALTANQPQHF.

V is TRBV7-9 and J is TRBJ2-7; D unresolved. The V end was cut by 5 bases, the J end by 0 bases, with 23 bases between. The germline V gene encodes CDR1 SEHNR and CDR2 FQNEAQ (reference sequence). The CDR3 spans 18 residues. The DNA of the CDR3 is TGTGCCAGCAGCCCTAGGGCAGGAGCTAAACCTAGCTCCTACGAGCAGTACTTC. Protein: CASSPRAGAKPSSYEQYF.

This rearrangement joins TRBV19 to TRBJ2-2; D remains unclear. Germline CDR1 is LNHDA and CDR2 is SQIVND (reference sequence). Trimming pared 5 bases from V and 3 bases from J, leaving 10 bases between. The CDR3 has 14 residues. The CDR3 region has the DNA TGTGCCAGTAGTGCTCGCAAGGACACCGGGGAGCTGTTTTTT. It specifies CASSARKDTGELFF.

The sample holds one count of this clone. The rearrangement uses TRBV6-6 and TRBJ2-3; D is perhaps TRBD1 (6 bases). The CDR3 is made up of 14 amino acids. Germline V gives CDR1 MNHNY, CDR2 SVGAGI (reference sequence). V lost 6 bases and J lost 2, with 12 bases in between. The CDR3 spells CASRRDISTDTQYF. The CDR3 DNA follows: TGTGCCAGCAGACGGGACATTTCCACAGATACGCAGTATTTT.

This chain links TRBV7-2 with TRBJ1-1, with a tentative D call TRBD1 (6 bases). V was clipped by 3 bases and J by 1 base, with 9 bases between them. The CDR3 length is 14 residues. Germline assignment: CDR1 SGHTA and CDR2 FQGNSA. The CDR3 DNA reads as TGTGCCAGCAGCTTGGGGGGCTCGAACACTGAAGCTTTCTTT. Translated, it gives CASSLGGSNTEAFF.